The rows below give T cell receptor beta chains drawn from one sample of a study of shared clonotypes between healthy human individuals. Clones were read by immunoSEQ multiplex PCR, and TCRdb kept only the in-frame ones, dropping some. The sample holds approximately 510,000 clones, 79% seen once. Sequencing used PBMCs. These TCRs come from a woman in her thirties or forties in good health. Some clones in this sample may be carry-over from other donors' samples. Each CDR3 is given with its conserved first and last residue. Each record gives: V gene, J gene, clone size, D gene, CDR3 protein, CDR3 DNA. A D gene is named only where the DNA matches it firmly. The listing skips clone size in some rows; elsewhere it reads once, few, many or a size class.

>TRBV7-2|TRBJ2-7|-|-
CASSLVRAYEQYF
TGTGCCAGCAGCTTAGTGCGGGCCTACGAGCAGTACTTC
>TRBV2|TRBJ2-5|-|-
CASLQGGGGETQYF
TGTGCCAGCCTACAGGGTGGGGGCGGAGAGACCCAGTACTTC
>TRBV7-3|TRBJ2-2|-|TRBD2
CASSPSGRARQTGELFF
TGTGCCAGCAGCCCGAGCGGGAGGGCCCGGCAGACCGGGGAGCTGTTTTTT
>TRBV15|TRBJ2-3|-|-
CATSRDKPPRTDTQYF
TGTGCCACCAGCAGAGATAAGCCTCCCCGCACAGATACGCAGTATTTT
>TRBV25-1|TRBJ2-6|-|TRBD2
CASSRTSGANSGANVLTF
TGTGCCAGCAGTCGGACTAGCGGGGCCAACTCTGGGGCCAACGTCCTGACTTTC
>TRBV29-1|TRBJ2-1|few|-
CSWSTGFLNEQFF
TGCAGCTGGTCGACGGGTTTTCTTAATGAGCAGTTCTTC
>TRBV7-9|TRBJ2-1|-|TRBD2
CASISASGPYHEQFF
TGTGCCAGCATCTCGGCTAGCGGGCCGTACCATGAGCAGTTCTTC
>TRBV7-3|TRBJ1-1|few|-
CASSLNVGPNTEAFF
TGTGCCAGCAGCTTAAATGTAGGACCTAACACTGAAGCTTTCTTT
>TRBV2|TRBJ2-1|-|TRBD2
CASGRAGGLYNEQFF
TGTGCCAGCGGTCGAGCGGGAGGGCTATACAATGAGCAGTTCTTC
>TRBV19|TRBJ1-1|-|TRBD1
CASSPRTGLNTEAFF
TGTGCCAGTAGCCCGAGGACAGGGCTGAACACTGAAGCTTTCTTT
>TRBV9|TRBJ1-2|-|-
CASSVAPSGQKLNYGYTF
TGTGCCAGCAGCGTAGCACCCTCGGGACAAAAGCTTAACTATGGCTACACCTTC
>TRBV7-7|TRBJ2-3|few|-
CASSLALNSGGASTDTQYF
TGTGCTAGCAGCTTAGCCTTGAACTCTGGCGGGGCGAGCACAGATACGCAGTATTTT
>TRBV14|TRBJ2-3|once|TRBD2
CASSINSGRANTQYF
TGTGCCAGCAGCATTAACAGCGGGAGGGCTAATACGCAGTATTTT
>TRBV28|TRBJ2-1|-|-
CASSHSRPSDSYNEQFF
TGTGCCAGCAGTCATTCCCGACCGTCCGACTCCTACAATGAGCAGTTCTTC
>TRBV7-3|TRBJ2-3|-|TRBD2
CASRSGLAGSTDTQYF
TGTGCCAGCAGGTCGGGACTAGCGGGGAGCACAGATACGCAGTATTTT